Listed below are T cell receptor beta chains from one sample, sequenced in a study of T-cell memory formation after mild COVID-19. TCRdb re-called the 5' RACE reads through MiXCR, storing one row per CDR3 protein. The table lists about 560,000 distinct CDR3 sequences, around 16% of them singletons, with roughly 8.2% in the top ten. The sequenced sample consisted of PBMCs or a T cell subset sorted from them (not recorded which). The source of these receptors is an adult woman who had mild COVID-19 (a few samples of this study predate the infection). Cell type and time point are not known. CDR3s include the opening cysteine and the closing phenylalanine or tryptophan. The D gene is left open where the match is weak. Clone size, where shown, is once, few, many, or a class for clones that have expanded.

>TRBV12-3/TRBV12-4|NA|15|TRBJ1-1|NA
TGTGCCAGCAGTTTACAGGGCAGCCGCCACACTGAAGCTTTCTTT
CASSLQGSRHTEAFF
>TRBV6-5|NA|12|TRBJ1-2|TRBD1
TGTGCCAGCGGACAGGTTGCTGATGGCTACACCTTC
CASGQVADGYTF
>TRBV5-1|few|13|TRBJ1-1|NA
TGCGCCAGCAGTTGGAACACGAACACTGAAGCTTTCTTT
CASSWNTNTEAFF
>TRBV5-6|few|16|TRBJ2-2|TRBD2
TGTGCCAGCAGCCCGGGGACTAGCGGGATTGTCGGGGAGCTGTTTTTT
CASSPGTSGIVGELFF
>TRBV14|few|14|TRBJ2-7|NA
TGTGCCAGCAGCCCATATCTAGGGTATGACGAGCAGTACTTC
CASSPYLGYDEQYF
>TRBV29-1|NA|12|TRBJ1-2|NA
TGCAGCGTTGAGAACGGGAGCTATGGCTACACCTTC
CSVENGSYGYTF
>TRBV20-1|NA|13|TRBJ2-2|NA
TGCAGTGCTACGGCAGGGCGCACCGGGGAGCTGTTTTTT
CSATAGRTGELFF
>TRBV4-3|NA|17|TRBJ1-1|NA
TGCGCCAGCAGCCAAGAAGCAGGGGTATGGCTGAACACTGAAGCTTTCTTT
CASSQEAGVWLNTEAFF
>TRBV19|NA|15|TRBJ1-4|NA
TGTGCCAGTAGGGCCCAGGGCTACGGATTTGAAAAACTGTTTTTT
CASRAQGYGFEKLFF
>TRBV12-3/TRBV12-4|NA|14|TRBJ2-5|NA
TGTGCCAGCACCAGGGGGGGGGCCCAAGAGACCCAGTACTTC
CASTRGGAQETQYF
>TRBV7-9|NA|13|TRBJ2-5|NA
TGTGCCAGCAGCTCCCTCGAGGAAGAGACCCAGTACTTC
CASSSLEEETQYF
>TRBV2|few|15|TRBJ1-2|NA
TGTGCCAGCAGTGAGCAGGGAGGCAAAGTCTATGGCTACACCTTC
CASSEQGGKVYGYTF
>TRBV25-1|NA|13|TRBJ2-2|TRBD2
TGTGCCAGCACCGCGGGGGTCACCGGGGAGCTGTTTTTT
CASTAGVTGELFF
>TRBV19|NA|13|TRBJ2-3|TRBD2
TGTGCCGTAGCGGGAGAGAGTACAGATACGCAGTATTTT
CAVAGESTDTQYF
>TRBV13|NA|12|TRBJ1-2|NA
TGTGCCAGCAGAGCCGGACTCTATGGCTACACCTTC
CASRAGLYGYTF
>TRBV20-1|NA|16|TRBJ2-1|TRBD2
TGCAGTGCTAGAGGCTCCCTAGCGGGAGCCTGGAATGAGCAGTTCTTC
CSARGSLAGAWNEQFF
>TRBV20-1|few|15|TRBJ1-1|NA
TGCAGTGCTAGAGATCAAAGAGGGGGTGTCACTGAAGCTTTCTTT
CSARDQRGGVTEAFF
>TRBV27|NA|13|TRBJ1-1|NA
TGTGCCAGCAGTTATAACAGCCTCTTTGAAGCTTTCTTT
CASSYNSLFEAFF
>TRBV20-1|few|12|TRBJ2-1|TRBD2
TGCAGTGCTGTAGCGGGAGGATATGAGCAGTTCTTC
CSAVAGGYEQFF
>TRBV5-8|NA|13|TRBJ1-2|NA
TGTGCCAGCCTCGGTATCGGAAACTATGGCTACACCTTC
CASLGIGNYGYTF
>TRBV9|NA|14|TRBJ2-7|NA
TGTGCCAGCAGCGCCTCGAACAGGGAAAACGAGCAGTACTTC
CASSASNRENEQYF
>TRBV9|NA|14|TRBJ2-3|NA
TGTGCCAGCAGCGCAGGGACGCAAACAGATACGCAGTATTTT
CASSAGTQTDTQYF
>TRBV9|NA|16|TRBJ2-3|NA
TGTGCCAGCAGTGGCGCGGGCCTTGCCAGCACAGATACGCAGTATTTT
CASSGAGLASTDTQYF
>TRBV19|NA|15|TRBJ1-1|NA
TGTGCCAGTAGTACGCAGGGGTTCATGAACACTGAAGCTTTCTTT
CASSTQGFMNTEAFF
>TRBV12-3/TRBV12-4|few|14|TRBJ2-5|NA
TGTGCCAGCAGTTTAGTTGCAGGGATGAGGACCCAGTACTTC
CASSLVAGMRTQYF
>TRBV6-1|few|16|TRBJ1-1|NA
TGTGCCAGCAGTGAAGCGGCGGAGGGGGGAGGCACTGAAGCTTTCTTT
CASSEAAEGGGTEAFF
>TRBV14|few|16|TRBJ1-3|NA
TGTGCCAGCAGCCAAGATTGGGGAATCTCTGGAAACACCATATATTTT
CASSQDWGISGNTIYF
>TRBV6-2/TRBV6-3|NA|14|TRBJ2-7|NA
TGTGCCAGCAAACCCGGGACCCCGTCCTACGAGCAGTACTTC
CASKPGTPSYEQYF
>TRBV6-2/TRBV6-3|NA|17|TRBJ2-1|TRBD2
TGTGCCAGCAGTTACTCGACTAGCGGGAGCTCCTACAATGAGCAGTTCTTC
CASSYSTSGSSYNEQFF
>TRBV5-4|few|20|TRBJ2-1|TRBD2
TGTGCCAGCAGCGCACTCCGGAGGACTAGCGGGAGGGCGCAATACAATGAGCAGTTCTTC
CASSALRRTSGRAQYNEQFF
>TRBV12-3/TRBV12-4|many|14|TRBJ2-7|TRBD1
TGTGCCAGCAGTTTAGGGGACAGGGGGCGCGAGCAGTACTTC
CASSLGDRGREQYF
>TRBV6-2/TRBV6-3|NA|15|TRBJ2-7|NA
TGTGCCAGCAATCCCATCGTAGGGGAGACCTACGAGCAGTACTTC
CASNPIVGETYEQYF
>TRBV25-1|NA|13|TRBJ1-1|NA
TGTGCCAGCAGTGTCCAGGGTGTCACTGAAGCTTTCTTT
CASSVQGVTEAFF
>TRBV11-2|NA|15|TRBJ2-1|NA
TGTGCCAGCACGTTACGGAGGAGCTCCTACAATGGGCAGTTCTTC
CASTLRRSSYNGQFF
>TRBV10-3|NA|15|TRBJ2-1|TRBD2
TGTGCCATCAGGCCTGGCGGGGGGACCAACAATGAGCAGTTCTTC
CAIRPGGGTNNEQFF
>TRBV4-3|few|18|TRBJ1-4|TRBD1
TGCGCCAGCAGCCAAGATAGACCACGGACAGGGTCAGGGGAAAAACTGTTTTTT
CASSQDRPRTGSGEKLFF
>TRBV5-1|few|15|TRBJ2-3|TRBD2
TGCGCCAGCAGCTCGACTAGCGGGAGACCGGATACGCAGTATTTT
CASSSTSGRPDTQYF
>TRBV30|NA|11|TRBJ1-2|NA
TGTGCCTGGACAGGTTCCTATGGCTACACCTTC
CAWTGSYGYTF
>TRBV7-3|NA|16|TRBJ2-2|NA
TGTGCCAGCAGGGGCAGGGAAGCGTTGTACACCGGGGAGCTGTTTTTT
CASRGREALYTGELFF
>TRBV30|few|13|TRBJ2-4|NA
TGTGCCTGGAGCACCCCGGGGGCGAACATTCAGTACTTC
CAWSTPGANIQYF
>TRBV30|NA|13|TRBJ1-2|NA
TGTGCCTGGAGTTCAGGGTTCTACTATGGCTACACCTTC
CAWSSGFYYGYTF
>TRBV6-5|NA|18|TRBJ2-3|TRBD2
TGTGCCAGCAGCCCACACCGCAGCGGGAGGGCCGGGACAGATACGCAGTATTTT
CASSPHRSGRAGTDTQYF
>TRBV24-1|few|14|TRBJ1-1|NA
TGTGCCACCAGTGATTTCCGGACGGGTAGGGGAGCTTTCTTT
CATSDFRTGRGAFF
>TRBV6-1|NA|14|TRBJ2-2|TRBD1
TGTGCCAGCATTGGGACAGCGAACACCGGGGAGCTGTTTTTT
CASIGTANTGELFF
>TRBV5-1|NA|14|TRBJ1-4|NA
TGCGCCAGCAGCTCGGACCCTTCTAATGAAAAACTGTTTTTT
CASSSDPSNEKLFF
>TRBV30|once|13|TRBJ1-5|TRBD1
TGTGCCTGGAGGACAGGGGGAAATCAGCCCCAGCATTTT
CAWRTGGNQPQHF
>TRBV28|few|15|TRBJ2-5|NA
TGTGCCAGCAGTCCCTCCAGGGTCGGCGGGGAGACCCAGTACTTC
CASSPSRVGGETQYF
>TRBV24-1|NA|13|TRBJ2-3|NA
TGTGCCACCAGTGATGAGAGCACAGATACGCAGTATTTT
CATSDESTDTQYF
>TRBV7-3|few|15|TRBJ2-3|NA
TGTGCCAGCAGCATTTCCCAGGGGAGGGCAGATACGCAGTATTTT
CASSISQGRADTQYF